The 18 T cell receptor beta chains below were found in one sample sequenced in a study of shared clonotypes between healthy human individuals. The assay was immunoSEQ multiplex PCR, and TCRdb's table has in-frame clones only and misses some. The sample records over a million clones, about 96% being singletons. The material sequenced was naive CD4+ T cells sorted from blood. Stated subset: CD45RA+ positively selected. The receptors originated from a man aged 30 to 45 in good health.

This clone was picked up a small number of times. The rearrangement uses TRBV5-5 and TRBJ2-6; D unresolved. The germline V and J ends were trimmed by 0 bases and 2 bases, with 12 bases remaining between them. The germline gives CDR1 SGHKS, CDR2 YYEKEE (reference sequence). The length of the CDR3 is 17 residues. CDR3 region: CASSLEGLIPGANVLTF. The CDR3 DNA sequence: TGTGCCAGCAGCTTGGAAGGGTTAATCCCTGGGGCCAACGTCCTGACTTTC.

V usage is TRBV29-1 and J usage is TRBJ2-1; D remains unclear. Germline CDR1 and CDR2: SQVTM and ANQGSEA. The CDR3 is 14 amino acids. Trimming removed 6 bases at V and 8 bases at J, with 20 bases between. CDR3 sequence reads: CSVGKWTAADEQFF. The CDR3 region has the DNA TGCAGCGTGGGGAAATGGACGGCAGCTGATGAGCAGTTCTTC.

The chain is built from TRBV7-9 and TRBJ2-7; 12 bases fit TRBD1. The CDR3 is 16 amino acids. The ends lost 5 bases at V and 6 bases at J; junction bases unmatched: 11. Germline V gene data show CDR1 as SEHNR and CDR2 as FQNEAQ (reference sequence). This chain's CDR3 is CASSRTAGTGGGEQYF. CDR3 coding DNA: TGTGCCAGCAGCCGCACGGCCGGGACAGGGGGCGGCGAGCAGTACTTC. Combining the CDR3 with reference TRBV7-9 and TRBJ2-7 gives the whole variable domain DTGVSQNPRHKITKRGQNVTFRCDPISEHNRLYWYRQTLGQGPEFLTYFQNEAQLEKSRLLSDRFSAERPKGSFSTLEIQRTEQGDSAMYLCASSRTAGTGGGEQYFGPGTRLTVT.

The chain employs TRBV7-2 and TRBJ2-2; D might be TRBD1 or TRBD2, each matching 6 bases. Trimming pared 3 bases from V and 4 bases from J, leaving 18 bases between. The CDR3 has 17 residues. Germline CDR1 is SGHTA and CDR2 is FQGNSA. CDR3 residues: CASSFRWVRGGTGELFF. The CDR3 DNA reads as TGTGCCAGCAGCTTTCGGTGGGTCAGGGGAGGCACCGGGGAGCTGTTTTTT.

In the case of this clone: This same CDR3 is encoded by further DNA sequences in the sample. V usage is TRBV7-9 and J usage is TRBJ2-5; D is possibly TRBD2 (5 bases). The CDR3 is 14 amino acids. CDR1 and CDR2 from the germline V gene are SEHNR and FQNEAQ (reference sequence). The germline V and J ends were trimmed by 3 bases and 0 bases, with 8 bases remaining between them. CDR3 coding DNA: TGTGCCAGCAGCTTCGGGGAGTACCAAGAGACCCAGTACTTC. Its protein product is CASSFGEYQETQYF.

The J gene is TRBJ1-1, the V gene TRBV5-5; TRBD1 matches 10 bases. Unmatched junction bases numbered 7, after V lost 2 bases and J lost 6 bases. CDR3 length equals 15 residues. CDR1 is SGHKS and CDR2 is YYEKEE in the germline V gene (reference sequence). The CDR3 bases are TGTGCCAGCAGCTTTAGTCCGGGACAGGGGTCTGAAGCTTTCTTT. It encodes CASSFSPGQGSEAFF.

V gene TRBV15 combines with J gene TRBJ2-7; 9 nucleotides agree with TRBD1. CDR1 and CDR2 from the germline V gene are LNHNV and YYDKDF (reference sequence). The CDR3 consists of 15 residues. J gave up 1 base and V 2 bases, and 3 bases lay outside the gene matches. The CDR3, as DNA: TGTGCCACCAGCAGACCCGGGACAGGGTCCTACGAGCAGTACTTC. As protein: CATSRPGTGSYEQYF. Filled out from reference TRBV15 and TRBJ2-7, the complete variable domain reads DAMVIQNPRYQVTQFGKPVTLSCSQTLNHNVMYWYQQKSSQAPKLLFHYYDKDFNNEADTPDNFQSRRPNTSFCFLDIRSPGLGDTAMYLCATSRPGTGSYEQYFGPGTRLTVT.

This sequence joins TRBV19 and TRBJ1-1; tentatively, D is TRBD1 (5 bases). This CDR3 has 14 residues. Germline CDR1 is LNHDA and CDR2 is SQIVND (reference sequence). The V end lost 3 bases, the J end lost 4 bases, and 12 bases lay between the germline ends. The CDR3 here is CASSIGRAATEAFF. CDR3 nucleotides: TGTGCCAGTAGTATTGGCAGGGCGGCCACTGAAGCTTTCTTT.

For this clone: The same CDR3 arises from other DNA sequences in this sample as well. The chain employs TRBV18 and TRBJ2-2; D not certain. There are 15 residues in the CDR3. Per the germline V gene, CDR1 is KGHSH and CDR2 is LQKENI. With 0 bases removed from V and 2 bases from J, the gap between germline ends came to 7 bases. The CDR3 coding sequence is TGTGCCAGCTCACCACCGGGAATAAACACCGGGGAGCTGTTTTTT. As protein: CASSPPGINTGELFF.

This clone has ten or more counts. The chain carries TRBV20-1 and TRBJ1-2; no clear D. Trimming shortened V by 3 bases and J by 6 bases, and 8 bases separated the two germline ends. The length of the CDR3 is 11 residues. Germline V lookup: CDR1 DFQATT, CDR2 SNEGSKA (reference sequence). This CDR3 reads CSASPTDGYTF. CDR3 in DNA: TGCAGTGCTAGCCCCACGGATGGCTACACCTTC.

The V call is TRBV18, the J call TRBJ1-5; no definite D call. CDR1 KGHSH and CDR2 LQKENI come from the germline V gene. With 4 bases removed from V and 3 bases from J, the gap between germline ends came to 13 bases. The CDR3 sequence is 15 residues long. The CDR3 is CASSLTPWLNQPQHF. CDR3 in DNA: TGTGCCAGCTCACTGACTCCCTGGCTCAATCAGCCCCAGCATTTT.

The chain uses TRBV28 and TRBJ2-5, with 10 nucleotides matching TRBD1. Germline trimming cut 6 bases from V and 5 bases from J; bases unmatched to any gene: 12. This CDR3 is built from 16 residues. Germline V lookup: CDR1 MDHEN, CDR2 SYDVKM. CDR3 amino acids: CASSTSGTGDFETQYF. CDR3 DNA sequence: TGTGCCAGCAGCACCTCGGGGACAGGGGATTTCGAGACCCAGTACTTC.

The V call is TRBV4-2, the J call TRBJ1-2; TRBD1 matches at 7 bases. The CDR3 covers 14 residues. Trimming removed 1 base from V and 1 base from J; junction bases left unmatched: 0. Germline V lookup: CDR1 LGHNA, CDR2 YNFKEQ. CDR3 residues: CASSQAGGNYGYTF. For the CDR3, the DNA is TGTGCCAGCAGCCAAGCAGGGGGTAACTATGGCTACACCTTC.

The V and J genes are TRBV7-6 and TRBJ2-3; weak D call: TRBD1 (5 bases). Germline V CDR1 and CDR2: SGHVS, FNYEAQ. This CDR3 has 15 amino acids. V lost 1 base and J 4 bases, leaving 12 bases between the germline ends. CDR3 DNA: TGTGCCAGCAGCTTAGTTAGGGGCGATTCAGATACGCAGTATTTT. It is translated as CASSLVRGDSDTQYF.

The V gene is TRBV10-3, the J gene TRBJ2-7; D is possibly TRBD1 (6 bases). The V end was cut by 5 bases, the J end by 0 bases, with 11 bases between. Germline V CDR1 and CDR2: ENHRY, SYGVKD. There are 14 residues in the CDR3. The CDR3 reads CAISRQESSYEQYF. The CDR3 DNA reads TGTGCCATCAGTAGACAGGAAAGCTCCTACGAGCAGTACTTC.

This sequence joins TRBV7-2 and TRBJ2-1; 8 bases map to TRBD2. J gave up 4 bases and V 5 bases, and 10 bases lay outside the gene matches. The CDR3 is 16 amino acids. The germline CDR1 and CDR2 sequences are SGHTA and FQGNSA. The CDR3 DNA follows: TGTGCCAGCAGCACATTAGCAGCGGGAGCTTACAATGAGCAGTTCTTC. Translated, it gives CASSTLAAGAYNEQFF.

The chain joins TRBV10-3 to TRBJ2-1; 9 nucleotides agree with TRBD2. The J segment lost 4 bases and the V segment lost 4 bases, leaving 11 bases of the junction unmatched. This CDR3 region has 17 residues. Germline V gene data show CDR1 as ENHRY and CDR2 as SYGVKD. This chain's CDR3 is CAISGPPGSGRYNEQFF. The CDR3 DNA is TGTGCCATCAGTGGTCCCCCGGGCAGCGGGAGGTACAATGAGCAGTTCTTC.

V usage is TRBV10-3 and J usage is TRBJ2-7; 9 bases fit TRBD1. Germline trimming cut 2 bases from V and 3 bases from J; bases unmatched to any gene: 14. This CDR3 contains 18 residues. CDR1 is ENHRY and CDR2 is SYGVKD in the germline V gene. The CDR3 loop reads CAISEPGGGRTGDYEQYF. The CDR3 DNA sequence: TGTGCCATCAGTGAGCCCGGTGGGGGTCGGACAGGGGACTACGAGCAGTACTTC.